The clone carrying this T cell receptor (beta chain) showed up just a few times. This sample is part of a study of immune cell composition in non-small cell lung cancer. TCRdb's copy holds only in-frame clones and misses some; the assay was immunoSEQ multiplex PCR. The sample yields 600 to 850 clones, 60% to 80% seen once. Normal lung was taken at the farthest possible site, at least 3 cm from tumour. The germline V gene has CDR1 MGHRA and CDR2 YSYEKL. Trimming took 2 bases from V and 8 from J; bases not matched to a gene: 7. The length of the CDR3 is 14 residues. The J gene is TRBJ1-2, the V gene TRBV4-1; 8 bases match TRBD1. The sample was non-adjacent lung tissue. The source is a human donor with non-small cell lung cancer. The CDR3 sequence: CASSQPDRVGGYTF. CDR3 coding DNA: TGCGCCAGCAGCCAACCGGACAGGGTGGGCGGCTACACCTTC.